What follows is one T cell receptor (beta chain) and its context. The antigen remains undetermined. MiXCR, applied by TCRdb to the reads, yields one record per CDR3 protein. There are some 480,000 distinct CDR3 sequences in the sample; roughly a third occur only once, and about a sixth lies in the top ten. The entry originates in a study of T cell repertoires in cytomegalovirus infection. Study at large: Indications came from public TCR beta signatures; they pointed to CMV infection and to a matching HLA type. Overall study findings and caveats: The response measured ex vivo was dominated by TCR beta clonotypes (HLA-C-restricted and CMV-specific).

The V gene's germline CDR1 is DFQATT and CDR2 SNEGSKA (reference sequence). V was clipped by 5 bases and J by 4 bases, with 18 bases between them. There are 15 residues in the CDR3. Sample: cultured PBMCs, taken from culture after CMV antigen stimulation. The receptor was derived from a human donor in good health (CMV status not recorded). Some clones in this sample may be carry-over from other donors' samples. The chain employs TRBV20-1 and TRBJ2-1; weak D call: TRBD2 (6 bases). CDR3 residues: CSARPAGGTYNEQFF. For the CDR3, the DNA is TGCAGTGCTCGACCGGCGGGCGGGACTTACAATGAGCAGTTCTTC.